The 7 T cell receptor beta chains below were found in one sample sequenced in a study of CD8 T cells in ankylosing spondylitis (dated by TCRdb to about 2017). No antigens are known for them. General conclusions and limits of the study: A TCR beta motif made up of several highly homologous amino acid variants appeared to be characteristic of blood from ankylosing spondylitis patients.

Library preparation was by 5' RACE. The instrument was an Illumina HiSeq 2500. TCRdb passed the public sequencing reads through fastp at Q25 and MiXCR, retaining productive beta sequences. Rows merge per CDR3 protein into single entries with the most common DNA and genes. Across this sample there are 200,000 to 250,000 distinct CDR3 sequences, with around 18% seen only once. About 44% of the sample is in the top ten clones. Sequencing used blood, either unsorted or a sorted T cell fraction (not recorded which). The receptors shown here come from a male donor with ankylosing spondylitis.

CDR3 in amino acids: CASRDRAGGVYNEQFF. The CDR3 nucleotides are TGTGCCAGCAGAGACCGAGCGGGAGGCGTCTACAATGAGCAGTTCTTC. The chain has TRBV2 and TRBJ2-1, with 9 bases that match TRBD2. The CDR3 runs 16 residues. The ends lost 6 bases at V and 3 bases at J; junction bases unmatched: 9. The germline CDR1 and CDR2 sequences are SNHLY and FYNNEI.

This rearrangement joins TRBV7-8 to TRBJ2-2; D not certain. Germline values: CDR1 SGHVS, CDR2 FQNEAQ. Trimming left V 1 base short and J 3 bases short, with 6 bases between. The CDR3 is 14 amino acids. The CDR3 protein is CASSLVEDTGELFF. The CDR3 DNA reads as TGTGCCAGCAGCTTAGTTGAGGACACCGGGGAGCTGTTTTTT.

This clonotype was found a few times. The chain carries TRBV6-5 and TRBJ2-2; no definite D call. This CDR3 is 16 amino acids long. Germline V gives CDR1 MNHEY, CDR2 SVGAGI. The V end lost 2 bases, the J end lost 1 base, and 11 bases lay between the germline ends. CDR3 in amino acids: CASSYAVTRNTGELFF. The CDR3 DNA follows: TGTGCCAGCAGTTACGCCGTGACGAGGAACACCGGGGAGCTGTTTTTT.

This rearrangement joins TRBV7-2 to TRBJ2-7; TRBD2 is a possible D gene (6 bases). CDR1 SGHTA and CDR2 FQGNSA come from the germline V gene. The CDR3 has 14 residues. Trimming took 3 bases from V and 4 from J, leaving 13 bases between them. In nucleotides, the CDR3 is TGTGCCAGCAGCTTGTTTCTAGGGAGGTACGAGCAGTACTTC. Translating it yields CASSLFLGRYEQYF.

This clonotype was picked up a small number of times. This chain uses TRBV11-3 with TRBJ2-5; unclear D gene. Germline-derived CDR1 and CDR2 are SGHNT and YENEEA. Trimming took 6 bases from V and 7 from J, leaving 15 bases between them. The CDR3 extends over 13 amino acids. The CDR3 DNA reads TGTGCCAGCAGATTGATGGAAGACTGGACCCAGTACTTC. Amino acids: CASRLMEDWTQYF. Using reference TRBV11-3 and TRBJ2-5 for the parts outside the CDR3, the full variable domain is EAGVVQSPRYKIIEKKQPVAFWCNPISGHNTLYWYLQNLGQGPELLIRYENEEAVDDSQLPKDRFSAERLKGVDSTLKIQPAELGDSAVYLCASRLMEDWTQYFGPGTRLLVL.

This clonotype was counted between two and nine times. V is TRBV4-1 and J is TRBJ1-1; no reliable D call. The V end lost 0 bases, the J end lost 11 bases, and 10 bases lay between the germline ends. CDR1 and CDR2 (germline): MGHRA, YSYEKL. The CDR3 has 12 amino acids. CDR3 nucleotides: TGCGCCAGCAGCCAAGACGGGGTGTTGGCTTTCTTT. It translates to CASSQDGVLAFF.

In its sample, this clonotype was seen many times. V is TRBV25-1 and J is TRBJ1-6; 8 positions agree with TRBD1. CDR1 is MGHDK and CDR2 is SYGVNS in the germline V gene. The CDR3 sequence is 15 residues long. Unmatched junction bases numbered 6, after V lost 4 bases and J lost 7 bases. The CDR3 reads CASSVGQGGNSPLHF. The DNA of the CDR3 is TGTGCCAGCAGTGTCGGACAGGGCGGCAATTCACCCCTCCACTTT.